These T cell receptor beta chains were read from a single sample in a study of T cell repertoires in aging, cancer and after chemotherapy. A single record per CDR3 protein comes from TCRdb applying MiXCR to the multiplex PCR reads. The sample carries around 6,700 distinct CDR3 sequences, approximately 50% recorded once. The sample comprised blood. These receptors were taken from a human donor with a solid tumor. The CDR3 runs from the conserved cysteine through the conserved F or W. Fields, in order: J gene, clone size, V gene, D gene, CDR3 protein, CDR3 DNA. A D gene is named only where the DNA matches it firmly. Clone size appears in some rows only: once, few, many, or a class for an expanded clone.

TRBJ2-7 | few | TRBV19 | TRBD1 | CASSSQGQGGYEQYF | TGTGCCAGTAGTTCTCAAGGACAGGGGGGCTACGAGCAGTACTTC
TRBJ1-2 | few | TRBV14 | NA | CASSRSLNYGYTF | TGTGCCAGCAGCCGGTCTCTCAACTATGGCTACACCTTC
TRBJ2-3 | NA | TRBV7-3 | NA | CATSDRGSVTDTQYF | TGTGCCACAAGCGACCGGGGATCGGTAACAGATACGCAGTATTTT
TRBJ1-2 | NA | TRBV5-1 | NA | CASSLDRIDGQTIYGYTF | TGCGCCAGCAGCTTGGATCGCATTGACGGACAGACGATCTATGGCTACACCTTC
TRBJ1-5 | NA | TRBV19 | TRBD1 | CASGITGEGNQPQHF | TGTGCCAGCGGTATCACAGGGGAAGGCAATCAGCCCCAGCATTTT
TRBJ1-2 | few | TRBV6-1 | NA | CASSAGGRGYGYTF | TGTGCCAGCTCCGCGGGAGGGAGGGGCTATGGCTACACCTTC
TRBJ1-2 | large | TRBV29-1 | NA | CSVEDGRTANYGYTF | TGCAGCGTTGAAGATGGGCGGACAGCTAACTATGGCTACACCTTC
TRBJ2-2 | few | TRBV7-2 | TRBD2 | CASSFLRTGLAGTGELFF | TGTGCCAGCAGCTTCCTAAGGACGGGACTAGCAGGCACCGGGGAGCTGTTTTTT
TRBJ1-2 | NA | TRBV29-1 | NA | CSVTQNYGYTF | TGCAGCGTTACACAGAACTATGGCTACACCTTC
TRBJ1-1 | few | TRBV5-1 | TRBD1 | CASSPGGGSDTEAFF | TGCGCCAGCAGCCCAGGGGGGGGTTCGGACACTGAAGCTTTCTTT
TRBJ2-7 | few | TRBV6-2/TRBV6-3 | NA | CASRDQVPFSYEQYF | TGTGCCAGCAGGGATCAGGTCCCTTTCTCCTACGAGCAGTACTTC
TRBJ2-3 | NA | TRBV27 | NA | CASRPIGGLPTDTQYF | TGTGCCAGCAGACCCATAGGGGGGCTGCCCACAGATACGCAGTATTTT
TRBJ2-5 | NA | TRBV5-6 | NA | CASSLLTGQETQYF | TGTGCCAGCAGCTTGTTAACAGGACAAGAGACCCAGTACTTC
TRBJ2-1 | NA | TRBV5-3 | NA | CFQGAQGTSRGNEQFF | TGCTTCCAGGGGGCGCAGGGGACTAGCAGAGGAAATGAGCAGTTCTTC
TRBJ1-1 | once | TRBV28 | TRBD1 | CASRVQGAITEAFF | TGTGCCAGCAGAGTTCAGGGGGCGATAACTGAAGCTTTCTTT
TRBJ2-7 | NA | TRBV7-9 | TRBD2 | CASSLETSGSYEQYF | TGTGCCAGCAGCTTAGAAACTAGCGGGAGTTACGAGCAGTACTTC
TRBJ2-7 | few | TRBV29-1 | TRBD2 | CSVEGGLADAYEQYF | TGCAGCGTTGAAGGAGGACTAGCGGACGCCTACGAGCAGTACTTC
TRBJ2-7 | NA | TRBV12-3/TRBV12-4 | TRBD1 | CASSLSRGQIYNEQYF | TGTGCCAGCAGTTTAAGTCGGGGACAGATCTATAACGAGCAGTACTTC
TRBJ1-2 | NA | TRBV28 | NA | CASSLSPLGGGYTF | TGTGCCAGCAGTTTATCCCCGCTCGGCGGTGGCTACACCTTC
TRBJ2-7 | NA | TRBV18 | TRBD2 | CASSPGLAPEEQYF | TGTGCCAGCTCACCCGGACTAGCCCCTGAGGAGCAGTACTTC
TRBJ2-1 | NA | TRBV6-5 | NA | CASGRPDNEQFF | TGTGCCAGCGGCAGGCCTGACAATGAGCAGTTCTTC
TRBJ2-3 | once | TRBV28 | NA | CASSYYRGTDTQYF | TGTGCCAGCAGTTATTACAGGGGCACAGATACGCAGTATTTT
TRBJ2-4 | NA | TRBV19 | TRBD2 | CASSTSGRVTKNIQYF | TGTGCCAGTAGTACTAGCGGGAGGGTCACCAAAAACATTCAGTACTTC
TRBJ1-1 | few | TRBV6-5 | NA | CASSYTGMNTEAFF | TGTGCCAGCAGTTACACCGGGATGAACACTGAAGCTTTCTTT
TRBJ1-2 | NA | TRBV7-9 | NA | CASSLDPRGGGYTF | TGTGCCAGCAGTTTAGACCCCCGGGGTGGTGGCTACACCTTC
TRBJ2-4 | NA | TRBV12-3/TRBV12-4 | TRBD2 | CASSSEREDIQYF | TGTGCCAGCAGTTCGGAGCGGGAGGACATTCAGTACTTC
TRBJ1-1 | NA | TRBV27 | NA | CASRLQVFTEAFF | TGTGCCAGCAGGCTCCAGGTATTCACTGAAGCTTTCTTT
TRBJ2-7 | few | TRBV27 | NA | CASRQLPGLKEPYEQYF | TGTGCCAGCAGACAATTACCGGGACTCAAGGAACCCTACGAGCAGTACTTC
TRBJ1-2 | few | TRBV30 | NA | CAWSVIGPNYGYTF | TGTGCCTGGAGTGTCATAGGACCTAACTATGGCTACACCTTC
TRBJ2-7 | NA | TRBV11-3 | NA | CASSPNAYEQYF | TGTGCCAGCAGCCCGAACGCCTACGAGCAGTACTTC
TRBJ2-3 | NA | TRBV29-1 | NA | CSVQGVTDTQYF | TGCAGCGTTCAAGGAGTCACAGATACGCAGTATTTT
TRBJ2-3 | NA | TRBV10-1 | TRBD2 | CASKSGRNSDTQYF | TGCGCCAGCAAAAGCGGGAGAAATTCAGATACGCAGTATTTT
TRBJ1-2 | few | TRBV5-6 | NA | CASSSFTGAYGYTF | TGTGCCAGCAGCTCCTTCACAGGAGCCTATGGCTACACCTTC
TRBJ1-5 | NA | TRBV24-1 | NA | CATSGPGTESNQPQHF | TGTGCCACCAGTGGCCCCGGGACGGAAAGCAATCAGCCCCAGCATTTT
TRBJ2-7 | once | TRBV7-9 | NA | CASSLGIRLSYEQYF | TGTGCCAGCAGCCTAGGTATTCGCCTCTCCTACGAGCAGTACTTC
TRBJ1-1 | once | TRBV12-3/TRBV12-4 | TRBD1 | CASITGVGDTEAFF | TGTGCCAGCATCACAGGGGTAGGGGACACTGAAGCTTTCTTT
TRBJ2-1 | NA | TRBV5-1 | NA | CASSPGTRGNEQFF | TGCGCCAGCAGCCCGGGGACCCGCGGCAATGAGCAGTTCTTC
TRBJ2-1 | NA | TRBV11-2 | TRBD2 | CASSSSWGLAGNEQFF | TGTGCCAGCAGCTCAAGCTGGGGACTAGCGGGGAATGAGCAGTTCTTC
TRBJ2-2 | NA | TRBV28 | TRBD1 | CASSLPRTGNTGELFF | TGTGCCAGCAGTTTACCCCGGACAGGGAACACCGGGGAGCTGTTTTTT
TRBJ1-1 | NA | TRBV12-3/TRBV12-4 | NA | CASSFGSPGNTEAFF | TGTGCCAGCAGTTTCGGGAGCCCAGGGAACACTGAAGCTTTCTTT
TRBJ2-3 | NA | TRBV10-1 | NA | CASSESLTGRGDTQYF | TGCGCCAGCAGTGAGTCTTTGACAGGGCGGGGAGATACGCAGTATTTT
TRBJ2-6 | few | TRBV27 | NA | CASSLGGSGANVLTF | TGTGCCAGCAGTTTAGGGGGATCTGGGGCCAACGTCCTGACTTTC
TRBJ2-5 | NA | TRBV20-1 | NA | CSYPNPNIETQYF | TGCAGCTACCCGAATCCAAACATAGAGACCCAGTACTTC
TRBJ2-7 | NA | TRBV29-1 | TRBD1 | CSVEDYGQGAPYEQYF | TGCAGCGTTGAAGATTACGGCCAGGGGGCGCCCTACGAGCAGTACTTC
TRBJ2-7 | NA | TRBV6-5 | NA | CASSLPGGSYEQYF | TGTGCCAGCAGTCTCCCGGGCGGTTCCTACGAGCAGTACTTC
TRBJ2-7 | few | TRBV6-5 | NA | CASSYPGLGSAYEQYF | TGTGCCAGCAGTTACCCCGGTTTAGGGAGCGCCTACGAGCAGTACTTC
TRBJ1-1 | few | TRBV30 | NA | CAWSVVGLNTEAFF | TGTGCCTGGAGTGTAGTGGGGTTGAACACTGAAGCTTTCTTT
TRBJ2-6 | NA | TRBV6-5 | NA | CASAASGANVLTF | TGTGCCTCGGCTGCTTCTGGGGCCAACGTCCTGACTTTC
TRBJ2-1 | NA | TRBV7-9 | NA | CASSLDYNEQFF | TGTGCCAGCAGCTTAGACTACAATGAGCAGTTCTTC
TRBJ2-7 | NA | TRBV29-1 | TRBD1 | CSVEIPDPGQGIEQYF | TGCAGCGTTGAGATTCCAGACCCGGGACAGGGAATCGAGCAGTACTTC
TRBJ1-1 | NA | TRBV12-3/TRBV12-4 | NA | CASSFPGAEAFF | TGTGCCAGCAGTTTCCCAGGGGCTGAAGCTTTCTTT
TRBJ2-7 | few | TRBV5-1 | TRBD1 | CASSLGQGRSYEQYF | TGCGCCAGCAGCTTGGGACAGGGACGGTCCTACGAGCAGTACTTC
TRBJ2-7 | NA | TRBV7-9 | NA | CASSLWAGQSSYEQYF | TGTGCCAGCAGCTTGTGGGCAGGCCAGAGCTCCTACGAGCAGTACTTC
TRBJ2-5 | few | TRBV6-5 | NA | CASTPSFQETQYF | TGTGCCAGCACCCCGTCCTTCCAAGAGACCCAGTACTTC
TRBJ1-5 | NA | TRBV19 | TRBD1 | CASSGQGHQPQHF | TGTGCCAGTAGCGGACAGGGCCATCAGCCCCAGCATTTT
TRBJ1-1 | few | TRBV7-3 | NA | CASSLRASDQAFF | TGTGCCAGCAGCTTAAGGGCCAGCGATCAAGCTTTCTTT
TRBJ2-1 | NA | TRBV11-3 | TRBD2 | CASSFGGSSGEQFF | TGTGCCAGCAGCTTCGGCGGGAGTTCGGGAGAGCAGTTCTTC
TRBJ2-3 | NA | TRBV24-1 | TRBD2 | CATALAASTDTQYF | TGTGCCACCGCGCTAGCGGCTAGCACAGATACGCAGTATTTT
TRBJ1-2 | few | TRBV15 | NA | CATSREGPGHYGYTF | TGTGCCACCAGCAGAGAGGGCCCGGGCCACTATGGCTACACCTTC
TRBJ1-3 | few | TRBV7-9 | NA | CASSSTGAQAPDTIYF | TGTGCCAGCAGCTCGACCGGGGCCCAGGCGCCGGACACCATATATTTT